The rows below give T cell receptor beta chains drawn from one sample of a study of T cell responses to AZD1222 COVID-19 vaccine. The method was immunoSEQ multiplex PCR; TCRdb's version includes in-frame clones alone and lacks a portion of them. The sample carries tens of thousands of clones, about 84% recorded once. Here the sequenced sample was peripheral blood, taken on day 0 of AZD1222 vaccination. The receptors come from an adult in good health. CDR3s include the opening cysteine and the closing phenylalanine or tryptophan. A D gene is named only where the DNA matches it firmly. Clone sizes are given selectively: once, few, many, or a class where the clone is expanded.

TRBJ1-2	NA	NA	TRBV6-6	CASSSAGAPGYTF	TGTGCCAGCAGTTCTGCGGGCGCGCCTGGCTACACCTTC
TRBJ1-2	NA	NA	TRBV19	CASSISVSPYGYTF	TGTGCCAGTAGTATCTCGGTCAGTCCGTATGGCTACACCTTC
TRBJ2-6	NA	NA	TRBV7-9	CASINRYSGANVLTF	TGTGCCAGCATTAACAGGTACTCTGGGGCCAACGTCCTGACTTTC
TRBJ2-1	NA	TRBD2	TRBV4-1	CASSQDLSGMSYNEQFF	TGCGCCAGCAGCCAAGACCTTAGCGGGATGTCCTACAATGAGCAGTTCTTC
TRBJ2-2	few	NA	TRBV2	CASTQGYRVNTGELFF	TGTGCCAGCACCCAAGGTTACAGGGTAAATACCGGGGAGCTGTTTTTT
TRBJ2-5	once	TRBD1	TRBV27	CASSLARGQGTQYF	TGTGCCAGCAGCCTCGCCAGGGGGCAAGGGACCCAGTACTTC
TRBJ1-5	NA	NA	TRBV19	CATTRGQQNQPQHF	TGTGCCACGACCCGAGGACAGCAGAATCAGCCCCAGCATTTT
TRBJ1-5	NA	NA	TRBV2	CASSGSLLNQPQHF	TGTGCCAGCAGTGGGAGCCTCCTTAATCAGCCCCAGCATTTT
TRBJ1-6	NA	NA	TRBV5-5	CASSLDRVGNSPLHF	TGTGCCAGCAGCTTGGACAGGGTTGGGAATTCACCCCTCCACTTT
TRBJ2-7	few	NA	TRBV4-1	CASSQVSIVVGGYEQYF	TGCGCCAGCAGCCAAGTTTCGATAGTCGTCGGGGGCTACGAGCAGTACTTC